These T cell receptor beta chains were read from a single sample in a study of CD8+ T cells in alopecia areata. TCRdb's copy holds only in-frame clones and misses some; the assay was immunoSEQ multiplex PCR. The sample has 200,000 to 250,000 clones, roughly two fifths seen once. The sample consisted of CD4+ T cells sorted from blood, taken between weeks 30 and 35, from a patient treated with tofacitinib. The origin of the receptors is a human donor with alopecia areata. Each CDR3 is given with its conserved first and last residue. Fields, in order: V gene, clone size, D gene, J gene, CDR3 DNA, CDR3 protein. The D gene is left open where the match is weak. Rows give clone size only sometimes, using once, few, many, or a class for an expanded clone.

v_gene: TRBV30
abundance: .
d_gene: .
j_gene: TRBJ2-6
CDR3nt: TGTGCCTGTTGGGGGATCTCTGGGGCCAACGTCCTGACTTTC
CDR3aa: CACWGISGANVLTF

v_gene: TRBV7-9
abundance: few
d_gene: .
j_gene: TRBJ2-7
CDR3nt: TGTGCCAGCAGGACACAGGGTATAGGGTACGAGCAGTACTTC
CDR3aa: CASRTQGIGYEQYF

v_gene: TRBV6-6
abundance: .
d_gene: .
j_gene: TRBJ1-6
CDR3nt: TGTGCCAGCACGAGGCGGGATTCACCCCTCCACTTT
CDR3aa: CASTRRDSPLHF

v_gene: TRBV13
abundance: few
d_gene: TRBD1
j_gene: TRBJ1-6
CDR3nt: TGTGCCAGCAGCAGAAGACAGGGCTATTTGGAATCACCCCTCCACTTT
CDR3aa: CASSRRQGYLESPLHF

v_gene: TRBV11-3
abundance: .
d_gene: .
j_gene: TRBJ1-1
CDR3nt: TGTGCCAGCAGCTTAGGAGGGGCTGGCACTGAAGCTTTCTTT
CDR3aa: CASSLGGAGTEAFF

v_gene: TRBV6-6
abundance: .
d_gene: .
j_gene: TRBJ1-6
CDR3nt: TGTGCCAGCAGAAGGGAGGGTATTTCACCCCTCCACTTT
CDR3aa: CASRREGISPLHF

v_gene: TRBV19
abundance: few
d_gene: TRBD1
j_gene: TRBJ1-3
CDR3nt: TGTGCCAGCCAAGAGGTGGTAAGGGGGCCCGGAAACACCATATATTTT
CDR3aa: CASQEVVRGPGNTIYF

v_gene: TRBV20-1
abundance: .
d_gene: .
j_gene: TRBJ1-1
CDR3nt: TGCAGTGCCAGATCAAACTCGGCTTTCTTT
CDR3aa: CSARSNSAFF

v_gene: TRBV7-2
abundance: once
d_gene: TRBD1
j_gene: TRBJ2-7
CDR3nt: TGTGCCAGCAGCCGGACAGGCCTGAGCTCCTACGAGCAGTACTTC
CDR3aa: CASSRTGLSSYEQYF

v_gene: TRBV4-1
abundance: .
d_gene: .
j_gene: TRBJ1-1
CDR3nt: TGCGCCAGCAGCCAAGCACAGGGATCCTCTTTCTTT
CDR3aa: CASSQAQGSSFF